The 12 T cell receptor beta chains given below trace back to one sample, sequenced in a study of STAT3 mutations in large granular lymphocyte leukemia. Overall study results and limits: In T-cell large granular lymphocyte leukemia, about half of patients showed multiple immunodominant subclonotypes.

Assay used: immunoSEQ multiplex PCR; TCRdb lists only in-frame clones, some missing. The repertoire holds over 10,000 clones, with more than 65% as singletons. What these receptors recognize is not known. Sequenced input: peripheral blood mononuclear cells. These receptors were collected from a man aged 55 to 70 with T-cell large granular lymphocyte leukemia. Some clones in this sample may be carry-over from other donors' samples.

V usage is TRBV28 and J usage is TRBJ1-5, with D unresolved. V gave up 10 bases and J gave up 11 bases, with 12 bases separating them. Germline V gene sequence: CDR1 MDHEN, CDR2 SYDVKM. The CDR3 totals 10 residues. The CDR3 DNA is TGTGCCACCGGGATTGGGTCCCAGCATTTT. Translation gives CATGIGSQHF.

V and J are TRBV7-2 and TRBJ2-1; 8 nucleotides align to TRBD2. CDR1 SGHTA and CDR2 FQGNSA come from the germline V gene. This CDR3 region has 15 residues. J was trimmed by 6 bases and V by 7 bases; bases with no gene match: 11. Here the CDR3 DNA reads TGTGCCAGCACCGCTGGGCGGACTAGCAGCAATGAGCAGTTCTTC. Protein: CASTAGRTSSNEQFF.

The chain recombines TRBV7-2 with TRBJ2-7; 9 bases agree with TRBD2. The CDR3 runs 15 residues. V dropped 4 bases and J dropped 2; count of bases not matched to a gene: 6. Per the germline V gene, CDR1 is SGHTA and CDR2 is FQGNSA. CDR3 DNA sequence: TGTGCCAGCAGCTCTCCCGGGACTAGCCCCTACGAGCAGTACTTC. Translated: CASSSPGTSPYEQYF.

This clone has only a few counts. This chain uses TRBV5-4 with TRBJ1-3, with 12 bases identical to TRBD1. Germline V gene data show CDR1 as SGHNT and CDR2 as YYREEE (reference sequence). The length of the CDR3 is 18 residues. V was pared by 5 bases and J by 3 bases, with 12 bases of the junction left unmatched. This CDR3 reads CASRATPGQGANGNTIYF. The CDR3 DNA sequence: TGTGCCAGCAGGGCCACCCCGGGACAGGGGGCGAATGGAAACACCATATATTTT.

In its sample, this clone was seen a few times. The chain uses TRBV15 and TRBJ1-1, with D uncertain. The V and J ends lost 5 bases and 1 base respectively, with 11 bases between them. The CDR3 totals 14 residues. The V gene's germline CDR1 is LNHNV and CDR2 YYDKDF (reference sequence). The CDR3 coding sequence is TGTGCCACCAGCTTTAACGCGGGGAACACTGAAGCTTTCTTT. Translating it yields CATSFNAGNTEAFF.

As for this clone: A read error may produce the germline difference seen at one junction end. The chain recombines TRBV6-1 with TRBJ1-3, with D uncertain. From germline, CDR1 is MNHNS and CDR2 SASEGT. The CDR3 covers 14 residues. The CDR3 loop reads CASSQAGPRDTIYF. The CDR3 DNA reads as TGTGCCAGCAGTCAAGCAGGCCCCAGAGACACCATATATTTT.

The CDR3 coding sequence is TGCAGTGCTAGTAGAGCAGATACGCAGTATTTT. Translated: CSASRADTQYF. This chain joins TRBV20-1 and TRBJ2-3; D is undetermined. The CDR3 consists of 11 residues. V lost 3 bases and J lost 4, with 5 bases in between. Looked up from germline, CDR1 is DFQATT and CDR2 is SNEGSKA (reference sequence).

This clone is judged medium-sized. This CDR3 is CASSSRQGAYEQYF. CDR3 sequence (DNA): TGTGCCAGCAGTTCCCGACAGGGGGCCTACGAGCAGTACTTC. V and J are TRBV27 and TRBJ2-7; 9 bases map to TRBD1. CDR1 and CDR2 from the germline V gene are MNHEY and SMNVEV (reference sequence). V shed 4 bases, J shed 2 bases, and the junction held 3 bases outside the gene matches. This CDR3 has 14 residues.

The J gene is TRBJ1-4, the V gene TRBV9; 8 bases align to TRBD1. This CDR3 spans 15 amino acids. Germline CDR1 reads SGDLS; CDR2 reads YYNGEE. With V trimmed by 4 bases and J by 6 bases, 8 bases remained unmatched. The CDR3 region has the DNA TGTGCCAGCAGCATCCGGGACAGGCTAGATGAAAAACTGTTTTTT. Translated, it gives CASSIRDRLDEKLFF.

The CDR3 nucleotides are TGTGCCAGCAGTTTCATCGTAGGGGAGGACTCCTACGAGCAGTACTTC. Residues: CASSFIVGEDSYEQYF. The chain recombines TRBV28 with TRBJ2-7; D may be TRBD2 (6 bases). CDR3 size: 16 residues. Trimming cost V 3 bases and J 0 bases, with 15 bases left between them. Germline assignment: CDR1 MDHEN and CDR2 SYDVKM.

V and J are TRBV6-1 and TRBJ1-5; D uncertain. Germline V gives CDR1 MNHNS, CDR2 SASEGT. The CDR3 is made up of 11 amino acids. Trimming pared 8 bases from V and 4 bases from J, leaving 6 bases between. The CDR3 loop is CASGGNQPQHF. Here the CDR3 DNA reads TGTGCCAGCGGCGGAAATCAGCCCCAGCATTTT.

This chain links TRBV5-4 with TRBJ2-7; 9 positions match TRBD1. Unmatched junction bases numbered 3, after V lost 1 base and J lost 4 bases. Germline lookup yields CDR1 SGHNT and CDR2 YYREEE (reference sequence). This CDR3 is built from 14 residues. CDR3 in amino acids: CASSLTGGPYEQYF. CDR3 coding DNA: TGTGCCAGCAGCTTGACAGGGGGCCCTTACGAGCAGTACTTC. Together with reference TRBV5-4 and TRBJ2-7, the CDR3 gives the full variable domain: ETGVTQSPTHLIKTRGQQVTLRCSSQSGHNTVSWYQQALGQGPQFIFQYYREEENGRGNFPPRFSGLQFPNYSSELNVNALELDDSALYLCASSLTGGPYEQYFGPGTRLTVT.